Following are 2 T cell receptor beta chains from one sample sequenced in a study of cytomegalovirus exposure and HLA in healthy donors. Repertoires were generated with immunoSEQ multiplex PCR, while TCRdb's copy carries only in-frame clones and drops some. This table has roughly 76,000 clones, 94% appearing once. Sequencing was carried out using PBMCs. These receptors were collected from a man aged 18 to 29 in good health and CMV-seropositive.

The V and J genes are TRBV9 and TRBJ2-3, with TRBD2 matching 14 bases. This CDR3 is 16 amino acids long. Germline-derived CDR1 and CDR2 are SGDLS and YYNGEE. V dropped 0 bases and J dropped 6; count of bases not matched to a gene: 3. The CDR3 sequence is CASSVGGLAGADTQYF. For the CDR3, the DNA is TGTGCCAGCAGCGTAGGGGGACTAGCGGGAGCGGATACGCAGTATTTT.

The rearrangement joins TRBV27 to TRBJ2-7; the D is unclear. V was trimmed by 4 bases and J by 3 bases, leaving 13 bases between them. The V gene's germline CDR1 is MNHEY and CDR2 SMNVEV (reference sequence). The length of the CDR3 is 14 residues. CDR3 in DNA: TGTGCCAGCAGTTCCCTCTCAGTCCTCTACGAGCAGTACTTC. Protein: CASSSLSVLYEQYF.